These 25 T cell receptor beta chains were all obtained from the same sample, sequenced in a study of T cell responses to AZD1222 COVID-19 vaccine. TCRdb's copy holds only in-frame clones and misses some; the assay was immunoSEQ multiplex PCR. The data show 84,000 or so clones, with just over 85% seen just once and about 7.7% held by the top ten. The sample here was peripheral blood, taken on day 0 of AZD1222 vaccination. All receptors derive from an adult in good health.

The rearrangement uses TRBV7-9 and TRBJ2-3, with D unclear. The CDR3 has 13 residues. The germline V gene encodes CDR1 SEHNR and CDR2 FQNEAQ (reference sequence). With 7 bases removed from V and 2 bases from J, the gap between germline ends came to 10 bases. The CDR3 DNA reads TGTGCCAGCATCCTAGAATCCACAGATACGCAGTATTTT. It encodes CASILESTDTQYF.

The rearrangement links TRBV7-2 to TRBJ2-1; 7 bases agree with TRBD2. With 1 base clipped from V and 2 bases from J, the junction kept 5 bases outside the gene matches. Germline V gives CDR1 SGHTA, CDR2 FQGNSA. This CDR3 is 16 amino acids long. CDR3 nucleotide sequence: TGTGCCAGCAGCTTAGTGGCTAGCGGACCCTACAATGAGCAGTTCTTC. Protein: CASSLVASGPYNEQFF.

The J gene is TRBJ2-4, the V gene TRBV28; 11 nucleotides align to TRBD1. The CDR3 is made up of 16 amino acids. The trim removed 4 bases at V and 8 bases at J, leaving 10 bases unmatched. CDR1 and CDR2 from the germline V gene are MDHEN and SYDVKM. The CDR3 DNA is TGTGCCAGCAGTTCGTCGGGACAGGGGGAAGGTCACATTCAGTACTTC. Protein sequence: CASSSSGQGEGHIQYF. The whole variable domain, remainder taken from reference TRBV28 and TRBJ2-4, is DVKVTQSSRYLVKRTGEKVFLECVQDMDHENMFWYRQDPGLGLRLIYFSYDVKMKEKGDIPEGYSVSREKKERFSLILESASTNQTSMYLCASSSSGQGEGHIQYFGAGTRLSVL.

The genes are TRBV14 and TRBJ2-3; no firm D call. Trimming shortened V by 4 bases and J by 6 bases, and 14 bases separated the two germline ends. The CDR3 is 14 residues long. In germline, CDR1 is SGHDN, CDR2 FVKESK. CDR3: CASSLSASVDTQYF. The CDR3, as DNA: TGTGCCAGCAGCCTCTCTGCGAGCGTGGATACGCAGTATTTT. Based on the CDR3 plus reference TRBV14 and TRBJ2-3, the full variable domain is EAGVTQFPSHSVIEKGQTVTLRCDPISGHDNLYWYRRVMGKEIKFLLHFVKESKQDESGMPNNRFLAERTGGTYSTLKVQPAELEDSGVYFCASSLSASVDTQYFGPGTRLTVL.

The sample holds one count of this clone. The CDR3 sequence: CATSRDSGTADTQYF. CDR3 in DNA: TGTGCCACCAGCAGAGATAGCGGGACCGCAGATACGCAGTATTTT. The V call is TRBV15, the J call TRBJ2-3; TRBD2 matches 8 bases. The ends lost 0 bases at V and 4 bases at J; junction bases unmatched: 3. This CDR3 region has 15 residues. In germline, CDR1 is LNHNV, CDR2 YYDKDF (reference sequence).

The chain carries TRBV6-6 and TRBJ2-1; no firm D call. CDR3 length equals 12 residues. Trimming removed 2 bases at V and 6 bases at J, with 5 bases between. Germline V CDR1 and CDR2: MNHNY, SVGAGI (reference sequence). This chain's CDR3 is CASSYPPNEQFF. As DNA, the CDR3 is TGTGCCAGCAGTTACCCCCCCAATGAGCAGTTCTTC.

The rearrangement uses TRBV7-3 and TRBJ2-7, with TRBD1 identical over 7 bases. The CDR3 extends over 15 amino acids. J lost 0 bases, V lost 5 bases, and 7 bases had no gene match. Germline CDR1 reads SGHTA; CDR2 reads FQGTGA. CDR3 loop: CASSRLDRRSYEQYF. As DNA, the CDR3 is TGTGCCAGCAGCCGATTGGACAGGCGCTCCTACGAGCAGTACTTC.

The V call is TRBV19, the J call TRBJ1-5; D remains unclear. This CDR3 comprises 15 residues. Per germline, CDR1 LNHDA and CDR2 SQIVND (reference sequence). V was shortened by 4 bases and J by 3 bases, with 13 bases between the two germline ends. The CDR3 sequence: CASSREALINQPQHF. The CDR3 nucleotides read TGTGCCAGTAGTAGAGAGGCCTTGATCAATCAGCCCCAGCATTTT. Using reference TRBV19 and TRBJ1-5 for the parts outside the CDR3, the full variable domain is DGGITQSPKYLFRKEGQNVTLSCEQNLNHDAMYWYRQDPGQGLRLIYYSQIVNDFQKGDIAEGYSVSREKKESFPLTVTSAQKNPTAFYLCASSREALINQPQHFGDGTRLSIL.

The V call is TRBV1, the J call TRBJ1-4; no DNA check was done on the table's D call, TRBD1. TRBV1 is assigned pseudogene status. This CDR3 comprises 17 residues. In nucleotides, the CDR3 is TGCACCAGCTCCCGGGACAGGGGACTTTCAACTAATGAAAAACTGTTTTTT. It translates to CTSSRDRGLSTNEKLFF.

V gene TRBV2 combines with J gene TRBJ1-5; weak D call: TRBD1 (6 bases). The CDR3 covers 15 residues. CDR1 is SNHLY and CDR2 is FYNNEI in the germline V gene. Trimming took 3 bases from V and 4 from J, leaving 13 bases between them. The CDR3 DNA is TGTGCCAGCAGTGACCAGGGGCTACGAAATCAGCCCCAGCATTTT. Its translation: CASSDQGLRNQPQHF.

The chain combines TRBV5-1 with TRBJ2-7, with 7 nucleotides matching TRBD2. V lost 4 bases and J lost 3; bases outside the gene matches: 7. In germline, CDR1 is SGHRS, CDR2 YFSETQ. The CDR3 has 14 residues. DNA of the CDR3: TGCGCCAGCAGCGAGGCGGGAGTAGGCTACGAGCAGTACTTC. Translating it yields CASSEAGVGYEQYF.

The CDR3 reads CASSYAQGADTQYF. As DNA, the CDR3 is TGTGCCAGCAGTTACGCTCAGGGAGCAGATACGCAGTATTTT. The chain joins TRBV6-2 or TRBV6-3 to TRBJ2-3; the D call may be TRBD1 or TRBD2 (5 bases each). V lost 2 bases and J lost 4, with 10 bases in between. The CDR3 has 14 amino acids. Germline V gives CDR1 MNHEY, CDR2 SVGEGT.

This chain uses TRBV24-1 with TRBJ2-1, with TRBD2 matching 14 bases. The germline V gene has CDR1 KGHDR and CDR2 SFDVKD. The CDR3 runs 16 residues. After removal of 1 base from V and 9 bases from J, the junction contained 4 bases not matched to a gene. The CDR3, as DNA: TGTGCCACCAGTGATTTTGGGACTAGCGGGAGAATTGAGCAGTTCTTC. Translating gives CATSDFGTSGRIEQFF.

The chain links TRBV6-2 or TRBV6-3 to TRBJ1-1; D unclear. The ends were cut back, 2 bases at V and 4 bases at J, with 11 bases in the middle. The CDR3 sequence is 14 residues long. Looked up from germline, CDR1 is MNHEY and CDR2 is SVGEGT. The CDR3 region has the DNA TGTGCCAGCAGTTACACGGGGATCAGCACTGAAGCTTTCTTT. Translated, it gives CASSYTGISTEAFF.

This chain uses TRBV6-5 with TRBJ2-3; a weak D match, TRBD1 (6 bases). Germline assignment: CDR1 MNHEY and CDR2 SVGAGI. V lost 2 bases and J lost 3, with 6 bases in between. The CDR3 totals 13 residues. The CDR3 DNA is TGTGCCAGCAGTTACGGACAGACAGATACGCAGTATTTT. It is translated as CASSYGQTDTQYF.

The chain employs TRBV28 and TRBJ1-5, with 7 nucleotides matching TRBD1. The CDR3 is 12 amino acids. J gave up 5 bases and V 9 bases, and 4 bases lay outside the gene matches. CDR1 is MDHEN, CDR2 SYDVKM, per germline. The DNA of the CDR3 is TGTGCCAGGAGACAGGGTGATCAGCCCCAGCATTTT. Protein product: CARRQGDQPQHF. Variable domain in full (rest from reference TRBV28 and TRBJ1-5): DVKVTQSSRYLVKRTGEKVFLECVQDMDHENMFWYRQDPGLGLRLIYFSYDVKMKEKGDIPEGYSVSREKKERFSLILESASTNQTSMYLCARRQGDQPQHFGDGTRLSIL.

The chain's CDR3 is CASSFAGGETDTQYF. The CDR3 DNA reads TGTGCCAGCAGTTTTGCGGGGGGCGAAACAGATACGCAGTATTTT. The rearrangement links TRBV28 to TRBJ2-3; 8 bases match TRBD2. The germline V gene has CDR1 MDHEN and CDR2 SYDVKM. V lost 3 bases to trimming and J lost 3 bases; unmatched junction nucleotides: 5. The CDR3 contains 15 residues.

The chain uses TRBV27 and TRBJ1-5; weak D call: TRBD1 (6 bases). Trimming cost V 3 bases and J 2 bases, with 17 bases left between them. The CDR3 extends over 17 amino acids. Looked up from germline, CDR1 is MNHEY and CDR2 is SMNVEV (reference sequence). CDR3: CASSFHGGGPGNQPQHF. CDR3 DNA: TGTGCCAGCAGTTTTCACGGGGGCGGGCCGGGCAATCAGCCCCAGCATTTT.

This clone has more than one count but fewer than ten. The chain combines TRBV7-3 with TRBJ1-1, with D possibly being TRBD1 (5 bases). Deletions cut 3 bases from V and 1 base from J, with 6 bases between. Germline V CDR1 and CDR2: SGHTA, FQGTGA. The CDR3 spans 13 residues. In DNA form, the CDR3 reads TGTGCCAGCAGCTTTCAGGGGAACACTGAAGCTTTCTTT. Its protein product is CASSFQGNTEAFF.

CDR3 region: CASSQGVGLQPQHF. The CDR3 nucleotides are TGCGCCAGCAGCCAAGGGGTAGGGTTACAGCCCCAGCATTTT. The chain couples TRBV4-1 to TRBJ1-5; D gene unclear. Germline V gives CDR1 MGHRA, CDR2 YSYEKL. There are 14 residues in the CDR3. V was clipped by 1 base and J by 7 bases, with 11 bases between them.

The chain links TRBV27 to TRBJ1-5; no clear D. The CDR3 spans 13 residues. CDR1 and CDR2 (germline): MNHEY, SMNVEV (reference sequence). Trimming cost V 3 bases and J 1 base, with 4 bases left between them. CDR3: CASSFASNQPQHF. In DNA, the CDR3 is TGTGCCAGCAGTTTCGCCAGCAATCAGCCCCAGCATTTT.

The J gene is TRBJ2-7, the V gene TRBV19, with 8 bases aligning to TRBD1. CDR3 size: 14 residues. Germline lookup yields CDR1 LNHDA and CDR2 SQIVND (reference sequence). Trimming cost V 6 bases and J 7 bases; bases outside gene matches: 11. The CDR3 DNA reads TGTGCCAGTAGCTCTGCGCAGGGGGCTCAAGAGCAGTACTTC. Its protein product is CASSSAQGAQEQYF.

The CDR3 is CASSATANTEAFF. The CDR3 DNA reads TGTGCCAGCAGCGCGACAGCGAACACTGAAGCTTTCTTT. This chain uses TRBV5-5 with TRBJ1-1; tentatively, D is TRBD1 (5 bases). V gave up 4 bases and J gave up 1 base, with 8 bases separating them. The CDR3 totals 13 residues. From germline, CDR1 is SGHKS and CDR2 YYEKEE (reference sequence).

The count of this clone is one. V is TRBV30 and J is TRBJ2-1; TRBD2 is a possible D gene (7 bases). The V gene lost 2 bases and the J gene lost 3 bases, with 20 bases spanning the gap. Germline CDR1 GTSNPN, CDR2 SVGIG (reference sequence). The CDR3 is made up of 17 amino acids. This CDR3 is CAWSWEGGEGFYNEQFF. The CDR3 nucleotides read TGTGCCTGGAGTTGGGAGGGGGGTGAGGGATTCTACAATGAGCAGTTCTTC.

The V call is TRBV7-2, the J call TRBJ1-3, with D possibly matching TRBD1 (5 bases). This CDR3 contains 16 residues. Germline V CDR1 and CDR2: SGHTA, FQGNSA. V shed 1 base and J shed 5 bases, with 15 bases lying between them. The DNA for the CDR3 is TGTGCCAGCAGCTTAGAGGCAGGGCCCCCTAGAAACACCATATATTTT. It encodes CASSLEAGPPRNTIYF.